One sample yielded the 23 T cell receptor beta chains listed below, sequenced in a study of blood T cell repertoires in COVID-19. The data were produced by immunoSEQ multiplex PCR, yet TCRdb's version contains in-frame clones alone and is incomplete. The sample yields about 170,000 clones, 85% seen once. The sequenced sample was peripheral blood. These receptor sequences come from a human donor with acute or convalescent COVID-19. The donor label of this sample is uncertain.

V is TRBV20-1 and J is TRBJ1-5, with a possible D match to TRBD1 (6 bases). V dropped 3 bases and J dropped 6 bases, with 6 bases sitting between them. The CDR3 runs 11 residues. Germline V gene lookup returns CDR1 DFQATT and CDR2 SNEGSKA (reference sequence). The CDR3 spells CSASRGQPQHF. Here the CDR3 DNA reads TGCAGTGCTAGCAGGGGTCAGCCCCAGCATTTT.

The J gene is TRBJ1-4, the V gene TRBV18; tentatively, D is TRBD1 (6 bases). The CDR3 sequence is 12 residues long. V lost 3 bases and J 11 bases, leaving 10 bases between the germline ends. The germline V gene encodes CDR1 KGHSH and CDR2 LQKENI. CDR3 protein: CASSPKGEKLFF. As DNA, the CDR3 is TGTGCCAGCTCACCTAAGGGGGAGAAACTGTTTTTT.

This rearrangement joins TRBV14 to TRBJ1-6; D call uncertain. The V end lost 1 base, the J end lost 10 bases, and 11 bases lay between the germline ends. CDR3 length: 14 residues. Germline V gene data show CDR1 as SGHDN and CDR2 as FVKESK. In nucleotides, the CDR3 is TGTGCCAGCAGCCAAGCGGTTAGCAAATCACCCCTCCACTTT. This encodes CASSQAVSKSPLHF.

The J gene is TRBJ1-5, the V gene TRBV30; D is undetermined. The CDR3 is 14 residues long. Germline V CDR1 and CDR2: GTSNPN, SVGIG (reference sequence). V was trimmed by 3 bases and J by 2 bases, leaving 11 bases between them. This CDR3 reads CAWSQSNGNQPQHF. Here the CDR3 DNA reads TGTGCCTGGAGCCAGTCCAATGGCAATCAGCCCCAGCATTTT.

Here the CDR3 reads CASSQPDRELYGYTF. CDR3 DNA: TGCGCCAGCAGCCAACCGGACAGGGAGCTCTATGGCTACACCTTC. This chain connects TRBV4-1 to TRBJ1-2; 8 bases fit TRBD1. The germline V gene encodes CDR1 MGHRA and CDR2 YSYEKL. CDR3 size: 15 residues. The V gene end was trimmed by 2 bases and the J gene end by 4 bases; junction bases not matched to a gene: 6.

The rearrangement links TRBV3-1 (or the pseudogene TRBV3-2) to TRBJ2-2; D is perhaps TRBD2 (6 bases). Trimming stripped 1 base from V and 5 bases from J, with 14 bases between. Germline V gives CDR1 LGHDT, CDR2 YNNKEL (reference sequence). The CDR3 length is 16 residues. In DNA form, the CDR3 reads TGTGCCAGCAGCCAAGGCGGAGGGATGCGGACCGGGGAGCTGTTTTTT. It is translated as CASSQGGGMRTGELFF.

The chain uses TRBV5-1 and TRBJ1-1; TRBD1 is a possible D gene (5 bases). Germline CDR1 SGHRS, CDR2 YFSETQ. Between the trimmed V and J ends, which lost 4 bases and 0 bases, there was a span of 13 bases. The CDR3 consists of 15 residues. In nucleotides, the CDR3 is TGCGCCAGCAGCGAGAGCCAGGGCTTGAACACTGAAGCTTTCTTT. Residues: CASSESQGLNTEAFF.

This CDR3 is CASRDRGRGYGYTF. CDR3 DNA: TGTGCCAGTAGGGACAGGGGGCGGGGCTATGGCTACACCTTC. The chain recombines TRBV19 with TRBJ1-2; 11 nucleotides match TRBD1. This CDR3 spans 14 amino acids. CDR1 LNHDA and CDR2 SQIVND come from the germline V gene (reference sequence). V was clipped by 6 bases and J by 4 bases; unmatched bases: 4. Using reference TRBV19 and TRBJ1-2 for the parts outside the CDR3, the full variable domain is DGGITQSPKYLFRKEGQNVTLSCEQNLNHDAMYWYRQDPGQGLRLIYYSQIVNDFQKGDIAEGYSVSREKKESFPLTVTSAQKNPTAFYLCASRDRGRGYGYTFGSGTRLTVV.

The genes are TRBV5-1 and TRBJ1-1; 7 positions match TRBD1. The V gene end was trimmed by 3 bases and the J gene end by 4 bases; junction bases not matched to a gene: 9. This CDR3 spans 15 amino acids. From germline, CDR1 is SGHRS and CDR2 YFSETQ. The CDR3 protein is CASSSNRGSSTEAFF. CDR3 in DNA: TGCGCCAGCAGCTCGAACAGGGGTAGTAGCACTGAAGCTTTCTTT.

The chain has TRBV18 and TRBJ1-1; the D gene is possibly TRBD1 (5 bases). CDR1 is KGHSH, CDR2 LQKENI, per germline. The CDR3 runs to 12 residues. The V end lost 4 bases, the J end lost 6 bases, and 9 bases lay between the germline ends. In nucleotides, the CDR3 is TGTGCCAGCTCACGAGACAGCCCTGAAGCTTTCTTT. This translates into CASSRDSPEAFF.

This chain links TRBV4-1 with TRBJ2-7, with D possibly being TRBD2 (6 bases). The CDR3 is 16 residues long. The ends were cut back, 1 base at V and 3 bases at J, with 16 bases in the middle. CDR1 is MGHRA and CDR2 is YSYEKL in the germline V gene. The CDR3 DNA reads TGCGCCAGCAGCCAAGGTGGCGGGGTTCTGGTCTACGAGCAGTACTTC. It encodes CASSQGGGVLVYEQYF.

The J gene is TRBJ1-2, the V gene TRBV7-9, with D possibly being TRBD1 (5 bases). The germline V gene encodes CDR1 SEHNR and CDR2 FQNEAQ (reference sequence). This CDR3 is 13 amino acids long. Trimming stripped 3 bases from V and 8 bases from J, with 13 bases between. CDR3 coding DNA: TGTGCCAGCAGCTTTTCGGGGGACGGAGGCTACACCTTC. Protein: CASSFSGDGGYTF.

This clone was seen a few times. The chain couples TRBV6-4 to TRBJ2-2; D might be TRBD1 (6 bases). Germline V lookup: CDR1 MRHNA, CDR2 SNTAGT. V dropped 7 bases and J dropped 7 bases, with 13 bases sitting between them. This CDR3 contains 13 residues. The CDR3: CASKSQGIGELFF. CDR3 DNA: TGTGCCAGCAAATCACAGGGTATCGGGGAGCTGTTTTTT.

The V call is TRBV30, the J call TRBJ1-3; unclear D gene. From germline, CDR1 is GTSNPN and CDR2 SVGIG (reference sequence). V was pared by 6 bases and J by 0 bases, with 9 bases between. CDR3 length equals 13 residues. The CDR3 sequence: CACQSSSGNTIYF. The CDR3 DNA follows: TGTGCCTGTCAGTCCTCCTCTGGAAACACCATATATTTT.

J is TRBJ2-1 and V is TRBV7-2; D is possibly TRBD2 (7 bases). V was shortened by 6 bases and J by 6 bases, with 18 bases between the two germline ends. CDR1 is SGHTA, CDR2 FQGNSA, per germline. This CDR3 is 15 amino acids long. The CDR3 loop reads CASSPQPGGGNEQFF. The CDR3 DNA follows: TGTGCCAGCAGTCCTCAGCCGGGGGGCGGCAATGAGCAGTTCTTC.

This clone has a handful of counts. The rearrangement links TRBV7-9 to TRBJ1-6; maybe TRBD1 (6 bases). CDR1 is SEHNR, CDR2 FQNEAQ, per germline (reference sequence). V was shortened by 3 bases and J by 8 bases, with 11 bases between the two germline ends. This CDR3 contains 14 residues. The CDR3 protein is CASSFRGSHSPLHF. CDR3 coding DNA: TGTGCCAGCAGCTTTAGGGGGAGTCATTCACCCCTCCACTTT.

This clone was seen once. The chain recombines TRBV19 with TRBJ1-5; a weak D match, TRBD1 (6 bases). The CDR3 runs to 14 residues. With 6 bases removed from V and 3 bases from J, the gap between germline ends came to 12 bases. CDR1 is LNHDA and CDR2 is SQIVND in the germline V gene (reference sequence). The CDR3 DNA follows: TGTGCCAGTAGCTTGGACAGCCTCAATCAGCCCCAGCATTTT. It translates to CASSLDSLNQPQHF.

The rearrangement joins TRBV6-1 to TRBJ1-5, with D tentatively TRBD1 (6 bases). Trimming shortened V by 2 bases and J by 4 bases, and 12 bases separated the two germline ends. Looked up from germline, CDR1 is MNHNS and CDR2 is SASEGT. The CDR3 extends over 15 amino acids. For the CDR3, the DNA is TGTGCCAGCAGTGAATCGGGGGGGCGGAATCAGCCCCAGCATTTT. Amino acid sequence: CASSESGGRNQPQHF.

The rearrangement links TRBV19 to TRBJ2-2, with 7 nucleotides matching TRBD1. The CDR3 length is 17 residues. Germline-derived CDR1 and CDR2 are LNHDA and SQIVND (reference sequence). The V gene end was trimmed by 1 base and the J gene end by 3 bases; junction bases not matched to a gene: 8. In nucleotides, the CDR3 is TGTGCCAGTAGTATAGGAGTGAAAGGGGGCTACACCGGGGAGCTGTTTTTT. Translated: CASSIGVKGGYTGELFF. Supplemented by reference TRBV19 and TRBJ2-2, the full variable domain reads DGGITQSPKYLFRKEGQNVTLSCEQNLNHDAMYWYRQDPGQGLRLIYYSQIVNDFQKGDIAEGYSVSREKKESFPLTVTSAQKNPTAFYLCASSIGVKGGYTGELFFGEGSRLTVL.

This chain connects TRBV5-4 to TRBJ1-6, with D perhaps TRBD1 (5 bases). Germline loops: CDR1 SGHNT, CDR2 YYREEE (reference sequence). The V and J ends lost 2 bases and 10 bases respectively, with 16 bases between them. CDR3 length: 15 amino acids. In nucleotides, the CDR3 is TGTGCCAGCAGCTTTAGGGGCGCGGTACGGTCACCCCTCCACTTT. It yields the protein CASSFRGAVRSPLHF.

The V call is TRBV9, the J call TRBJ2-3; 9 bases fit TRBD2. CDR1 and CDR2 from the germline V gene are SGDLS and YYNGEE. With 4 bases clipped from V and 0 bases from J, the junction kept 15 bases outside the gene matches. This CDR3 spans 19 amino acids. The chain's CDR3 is CASSSPPGRAGGSTDTQYF. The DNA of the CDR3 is TGTGCCAGCAGCTCCCCGCCGGGACGCGCGGGGGGGAGCACAGATACGCAGTATTTT.

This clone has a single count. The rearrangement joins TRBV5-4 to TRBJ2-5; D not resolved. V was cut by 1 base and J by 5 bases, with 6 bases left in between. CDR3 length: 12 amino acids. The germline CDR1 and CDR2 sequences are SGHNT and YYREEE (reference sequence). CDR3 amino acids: CASSLTVETQYF. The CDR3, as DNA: TGTGCCAGCAGCTTGACTGTTGAGACCCAGTACTTC.

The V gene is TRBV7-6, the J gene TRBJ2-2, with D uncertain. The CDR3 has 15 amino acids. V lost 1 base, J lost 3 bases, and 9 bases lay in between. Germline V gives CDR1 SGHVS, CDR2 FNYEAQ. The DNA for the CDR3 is TGTGCCAGCAGCTTAGAAGCCGGTTACACCGGGGAGCTGTTTTTT. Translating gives CASSLEAGYTGELFF.